This entry is about one TCR beta chain. The data derive from a study of cytomegalovirus exposure and HLA in healthy donors. V shed 1 base, J shed 5 bases, and the junction held 4 bases outside the gene matches. The CDR3 runs to 15 residues. CDR1 is SGHTA, CDR2 FQGNSA, per germline. Clones were sequenced by immunoSEQ multiplex PCR, and TCRdb holds only the in-frame ones, with some missing. Counted here are some 150,000 clones, roughly 89% occurring once; the ten biggest clones make up around 3.2%. The TCR originated in a woman in her late teens or twenties in good health and CMV-seropositive. Sequencing was carried out using PBMCs. The V gene is TRBV7-2, the J gene TRBJ2-7; 11 bases align to TRBD2. The CDR3 nucleotides are TGTGCCAGCAGCTTAGTTAGCGGGAGGGCCCACGAGCAGTACTTC. Protein: CASSLVSGRAHEQYF. Full variable domain (remainder filled in from reference TRBV7-2 and TRBJ2-7): GAGVSQSPSNKVTEKGKDVELRCDPISGHTALYWYRQSLGQGLEFLIYFQGNSAPDKSGLPSDRFSAERTGGSVSTLTIQRTQQEDSAVYLCASSLVSGRAHEQYFGPGTRLTVT.